This T cell receptor (beta chain) is from a study of OX40 agonist ivuxolimab in advanced cancers. This table comes from immunoSEQ multiplex PCR, and its TCRdb copy is limited to in-frame clones, with some not included. This sample has some 99,000 clones, with 94% found just once. Per germline, CDR1 LNHNV and CDR2 YYDKDF (reference sequence). The V end lost 0 bases, the J end lost 9 bases, and 14 bases lay between the germline ends. The CDR3 is 14 amino acids. The chain uses TRBV15 and TRBJ1-1; no definite D call. The material was CD4+ or CD8+ T cells sorted from blood, obtained in a trial of the OX40 agonist ivuxolimab. This TCR came from an adult with an advanced solid tumor such as melanoma, head and neck, liver or kidney cancer. The CDR3 nucleotides are TGTGCCACCAGCAGAGATACCGGGGAGAAAAAAGCTTTCTTT. Translating gives CATSRDTGEKKAFF.